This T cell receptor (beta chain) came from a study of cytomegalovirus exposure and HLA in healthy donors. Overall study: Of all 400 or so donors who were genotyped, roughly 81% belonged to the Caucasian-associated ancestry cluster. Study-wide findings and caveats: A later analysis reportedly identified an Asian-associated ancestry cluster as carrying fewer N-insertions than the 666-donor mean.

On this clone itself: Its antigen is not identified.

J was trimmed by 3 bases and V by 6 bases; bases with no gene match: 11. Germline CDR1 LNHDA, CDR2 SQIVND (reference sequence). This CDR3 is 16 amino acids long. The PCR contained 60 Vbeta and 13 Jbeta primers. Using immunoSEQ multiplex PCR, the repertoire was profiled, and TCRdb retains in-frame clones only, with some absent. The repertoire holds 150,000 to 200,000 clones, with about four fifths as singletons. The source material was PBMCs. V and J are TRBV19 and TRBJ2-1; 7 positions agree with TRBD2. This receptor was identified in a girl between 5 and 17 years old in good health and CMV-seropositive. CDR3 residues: CASSGQAAGDYNEQFF. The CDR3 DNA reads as TGTGCCAGTAGCGGTCAAGCCGCGGGGGACTACAATGAGCAGTTCTTC. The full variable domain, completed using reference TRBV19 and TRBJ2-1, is DGGITQSPKYLFRKEGQNVTLSCEQNLNHDAMYWYRQDPGQGLRLIYYSQIVNDFQKGDIAEGYSVSREKKESFPLTVTSAQKNPTAFYLCASSGQAAGDYNEQFFGPGTRLTVL.